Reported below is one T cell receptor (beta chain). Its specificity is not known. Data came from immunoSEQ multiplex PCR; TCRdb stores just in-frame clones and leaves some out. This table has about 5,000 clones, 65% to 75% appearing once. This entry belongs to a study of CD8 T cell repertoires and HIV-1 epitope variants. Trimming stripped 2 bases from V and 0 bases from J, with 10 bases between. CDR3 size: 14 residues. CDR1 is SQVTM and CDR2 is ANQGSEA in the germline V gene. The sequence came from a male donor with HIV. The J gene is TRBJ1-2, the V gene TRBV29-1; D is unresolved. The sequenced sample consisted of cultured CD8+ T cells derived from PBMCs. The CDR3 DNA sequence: TGCAGCGTTGAAAGTGAGACCGCTAACTATGGCTACACCTTC. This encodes CSVESETANYGYTF. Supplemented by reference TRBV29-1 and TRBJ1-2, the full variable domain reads SAVISQKPSRDICQRGTSLTIQCQVDSQVTMMFWYRQQPGQSLTLIATANQGSEATYESGFVIDKFPISRPNLTFSTLTVSNMSPEDSSIYLCSVESETANYGYTFGSGTRLTVV.